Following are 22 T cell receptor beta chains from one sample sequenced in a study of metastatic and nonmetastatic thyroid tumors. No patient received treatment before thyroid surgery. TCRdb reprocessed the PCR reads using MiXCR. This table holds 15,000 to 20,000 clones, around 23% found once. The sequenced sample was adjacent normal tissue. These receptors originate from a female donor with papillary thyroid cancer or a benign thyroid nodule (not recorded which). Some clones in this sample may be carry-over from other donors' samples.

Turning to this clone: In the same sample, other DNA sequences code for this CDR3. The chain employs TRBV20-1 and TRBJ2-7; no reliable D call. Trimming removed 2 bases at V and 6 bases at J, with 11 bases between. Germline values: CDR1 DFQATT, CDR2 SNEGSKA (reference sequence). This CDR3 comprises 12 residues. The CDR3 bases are TGCAGTGCTAGACGGCCTAATAGCGAGCAGTACTTC. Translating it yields CSARRPNSEQYF.

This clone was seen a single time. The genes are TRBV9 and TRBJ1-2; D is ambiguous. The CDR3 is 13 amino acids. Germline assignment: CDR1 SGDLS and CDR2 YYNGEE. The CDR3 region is CANSVDGYYGYTF. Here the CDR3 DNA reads TGTGCAAACAGCGTAGACGGGTACTATGGCTACACCTTC.

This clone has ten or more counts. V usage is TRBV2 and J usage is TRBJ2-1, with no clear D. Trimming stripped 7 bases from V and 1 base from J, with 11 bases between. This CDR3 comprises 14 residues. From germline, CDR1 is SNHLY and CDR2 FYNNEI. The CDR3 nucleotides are TGTGCCAGCAATCCCCGAGGTTCCTACAATGAGCAGTTCTTC. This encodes CASNPRGSYNEQFF.

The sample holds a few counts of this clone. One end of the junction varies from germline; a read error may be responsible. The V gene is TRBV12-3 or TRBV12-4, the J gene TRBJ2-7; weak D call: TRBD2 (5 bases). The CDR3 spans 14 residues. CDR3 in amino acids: CASIFFGSGYGQYF. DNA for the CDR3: TGTGCCAGCATTTTTTTTGGGAGTGGGTACGGGCAGTACTTC.

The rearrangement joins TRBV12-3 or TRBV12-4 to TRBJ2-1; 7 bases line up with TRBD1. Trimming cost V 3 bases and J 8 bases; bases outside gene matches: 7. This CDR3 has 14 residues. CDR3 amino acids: CASSFQQGGDEQFF. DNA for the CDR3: TGTGCCAGCAGTTTTCAGCAAGGGGGCGATGAGCAGTTCTTC.

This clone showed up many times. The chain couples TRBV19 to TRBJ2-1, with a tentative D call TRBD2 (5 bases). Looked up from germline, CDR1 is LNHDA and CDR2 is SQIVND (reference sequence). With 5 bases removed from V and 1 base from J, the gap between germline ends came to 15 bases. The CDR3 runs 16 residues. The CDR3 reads CASSPPTNHSYNEQFF. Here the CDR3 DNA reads TGTGCCAGTAGTCCCCCGACTAACCATTCCTACAATGAGCAGTTCTTC.

The CDR3 nucleotides are TGTGCCAGCACCGAAATGGGGGGGGCTACCTACGAGCAGTACTTC. Translating gives CASTEMGGATYEQYF. This chain joins TRBV12-3 or TRBV12-4 and TRBJ2-7; a weak D match, TRBD2 (7 bases). The CDR3 loop spans 15 amino acids. Deletions cut 7 bases from V and 2 bases from J, with 18 bases between.

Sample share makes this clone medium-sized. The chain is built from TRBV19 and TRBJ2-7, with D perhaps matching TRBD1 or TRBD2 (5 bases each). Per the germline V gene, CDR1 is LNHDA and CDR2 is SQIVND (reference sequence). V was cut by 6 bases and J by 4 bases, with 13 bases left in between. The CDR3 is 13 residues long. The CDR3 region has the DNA TGTGCCAGTAGCCACGGGACCCCTTACGAGCAGTACTTC. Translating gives CASSHGTPYEQYF. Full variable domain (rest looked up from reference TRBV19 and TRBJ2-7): DGGITQSPKYLFRKEGQNVTLSCEQNLNHDAMYWYRQDPGQGLRLIYYSQIVNDFQKGDIAEGYSVSREKKESFPLTVTSAQKNPTAFYLCASSHGTPYEQYFGPGTRLTVT.

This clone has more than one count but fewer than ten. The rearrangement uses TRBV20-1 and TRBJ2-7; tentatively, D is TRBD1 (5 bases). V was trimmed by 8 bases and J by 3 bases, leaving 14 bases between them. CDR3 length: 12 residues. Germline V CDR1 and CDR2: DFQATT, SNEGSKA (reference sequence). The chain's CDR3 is CSKTDISYEQYF. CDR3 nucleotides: TGCAGTAAAACGGACATTAGCTACGAGCAGTACTTC.

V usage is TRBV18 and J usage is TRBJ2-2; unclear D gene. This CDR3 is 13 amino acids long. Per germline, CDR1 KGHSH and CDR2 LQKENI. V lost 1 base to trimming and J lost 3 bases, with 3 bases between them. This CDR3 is CASSPQDTGELFF. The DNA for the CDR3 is TGTGCCAGCTCACCACAGGACACCGGGGAGCTGTTTTTT.

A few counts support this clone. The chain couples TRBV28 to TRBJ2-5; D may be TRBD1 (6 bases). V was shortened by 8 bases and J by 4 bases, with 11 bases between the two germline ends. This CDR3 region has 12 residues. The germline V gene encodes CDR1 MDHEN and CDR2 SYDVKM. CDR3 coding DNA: TGTGCCAGCCGATGGGGGCCAGAGACCCAGTACTTC. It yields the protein CASRWGPETQYF.

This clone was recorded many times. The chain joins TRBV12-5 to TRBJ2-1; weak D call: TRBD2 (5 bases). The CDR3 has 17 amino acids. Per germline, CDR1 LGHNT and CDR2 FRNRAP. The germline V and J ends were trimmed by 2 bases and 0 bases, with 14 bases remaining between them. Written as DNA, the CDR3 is TGTGCTAGTGGTTTGTTCCATAGCGCTAGCTCCTACAATGAGCAGTTCTTC. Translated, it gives CASGLFHSASSYNEQFF.

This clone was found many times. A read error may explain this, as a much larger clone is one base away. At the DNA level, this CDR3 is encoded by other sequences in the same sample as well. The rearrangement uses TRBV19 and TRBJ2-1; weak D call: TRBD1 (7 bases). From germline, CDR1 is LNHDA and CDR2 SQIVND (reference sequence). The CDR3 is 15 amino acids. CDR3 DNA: TGCGCCAGTAGTACATCCAGGGGGGCCTACAATGAGCAGTTCTTC. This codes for CASSTSRGAYNEQFF.

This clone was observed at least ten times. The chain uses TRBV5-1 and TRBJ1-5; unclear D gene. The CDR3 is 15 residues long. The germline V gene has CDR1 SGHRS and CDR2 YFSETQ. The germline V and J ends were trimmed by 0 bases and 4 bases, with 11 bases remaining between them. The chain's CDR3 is CASSLVGGLNQPQHF. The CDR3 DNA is TGCGCCAGCAGCTTGGTGGGAGGGTTAAATCAGCCCCAGCATTTT.

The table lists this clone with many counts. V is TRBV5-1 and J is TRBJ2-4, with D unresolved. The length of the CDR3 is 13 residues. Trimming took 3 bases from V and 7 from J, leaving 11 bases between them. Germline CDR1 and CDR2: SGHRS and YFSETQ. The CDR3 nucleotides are TGCGCCAGCAGCTATACCACTGGCAACATTCAGTACTTC. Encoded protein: CASSYTTGNIQYF. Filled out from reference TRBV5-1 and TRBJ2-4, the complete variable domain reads KAGVTQTPRYLIKTRGQQVTLSCSPISGHRSVSWYQQTPGQGLQFLFEYFSETQRNKGNFPGRFSGRQFSNSRSEMNVSTLELGDSALYLCASSYTTGNIQYFGAGTRLSVL.

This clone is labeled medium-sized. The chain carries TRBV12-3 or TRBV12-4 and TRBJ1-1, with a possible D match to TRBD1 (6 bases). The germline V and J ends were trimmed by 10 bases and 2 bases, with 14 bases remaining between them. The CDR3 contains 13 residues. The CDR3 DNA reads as TGTGCCACCAGGTGGGGGGCCAACACTGAAGCTTTCTTT. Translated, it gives CATRWGANTEAFF.

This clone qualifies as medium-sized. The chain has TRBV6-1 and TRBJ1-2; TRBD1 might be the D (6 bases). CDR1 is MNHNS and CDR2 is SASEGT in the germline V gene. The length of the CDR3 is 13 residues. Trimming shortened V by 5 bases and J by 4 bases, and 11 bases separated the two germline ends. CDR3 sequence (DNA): TGTGCCAGCAGTCGTGGACAGACCTATGGCTACACCTTC. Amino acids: CASSRGQTYGYTF.

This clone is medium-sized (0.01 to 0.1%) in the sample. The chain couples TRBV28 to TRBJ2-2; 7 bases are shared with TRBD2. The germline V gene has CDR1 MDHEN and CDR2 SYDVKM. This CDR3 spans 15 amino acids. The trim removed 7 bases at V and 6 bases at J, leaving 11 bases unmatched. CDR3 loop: CASISRGGGPGELFF. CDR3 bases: TGTGCCAGCATTTCCCGTGGGGGGGGTCCCGGGGAGCTGTTTTTT.

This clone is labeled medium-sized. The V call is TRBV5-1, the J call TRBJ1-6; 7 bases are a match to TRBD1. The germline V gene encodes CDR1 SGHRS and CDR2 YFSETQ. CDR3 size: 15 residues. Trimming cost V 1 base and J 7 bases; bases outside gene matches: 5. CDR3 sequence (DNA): TGCGCCAGCAGCTTGTATCGACAGGGCAATTCACCCCTCCACTTT. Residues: CASSLYRQGNSPLHF.

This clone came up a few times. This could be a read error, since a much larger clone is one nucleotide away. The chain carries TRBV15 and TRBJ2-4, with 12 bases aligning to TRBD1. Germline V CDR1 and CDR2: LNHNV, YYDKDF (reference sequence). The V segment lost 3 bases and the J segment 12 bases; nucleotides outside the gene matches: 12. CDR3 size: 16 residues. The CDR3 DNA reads TGTGCCACCAGCAGGCGAGGGACAGGGGGCGCAGGCACTCAGTACTTC. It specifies CATSRRGTGGAGTQYF.

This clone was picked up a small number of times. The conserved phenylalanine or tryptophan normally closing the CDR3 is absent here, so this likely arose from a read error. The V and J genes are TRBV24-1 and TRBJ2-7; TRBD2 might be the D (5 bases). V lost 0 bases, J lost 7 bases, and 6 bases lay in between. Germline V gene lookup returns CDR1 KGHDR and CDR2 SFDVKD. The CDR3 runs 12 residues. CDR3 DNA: TGTGCCACCAGTGATTTGCGGGGAGAGCAGTACCTC. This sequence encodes CATSDLRGEQYL.

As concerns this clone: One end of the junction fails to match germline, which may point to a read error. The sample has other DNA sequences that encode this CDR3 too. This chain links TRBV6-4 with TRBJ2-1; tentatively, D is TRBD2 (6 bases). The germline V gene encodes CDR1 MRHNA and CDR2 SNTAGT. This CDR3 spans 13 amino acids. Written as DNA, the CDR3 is TGTGCCAGTAGTGGCCCTGGAGGGGATGAGCAGTTCTTC. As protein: CASSGPGGDEQFF.